The entry that follows covers one T cell receptor beta chain sequence. Its antigen is currently not known. No clone much larger than this one lies a single base away; base qualities are absent. These data belong to a study of T cell changes during pregnancy in multiple sclerosis (dated by TCRdb to about 2019). Study-level background: The study examined how the T cell repertoire changed over the course of pregnancy in women with multiple sclerosis.

Including cysteine and phenylalanine, the CDR3 has 15 amino acids. Only the CDR3 DNA is retained, 45 bases long and in frame from the first base. Reading the germline V gene gives CDR1 SGHDN and CDR2 FVKESK. A distance of 15 bases separates the germline ends of V and J, which lose 0 bases and 6 bases respectively. Library preparation used the immunoSEQ multiplex PCR assay. In its TCRdb copy, this immuneACCESS table keeps in-frame sequences only and misses some clones. Where compared with another copy, unresolved V genes explain less than half of these, and the others have no known cause. Across this sample there are fewer than 140,000 clones, with about 89% seen only once. The ten top clones hold 1.5% to 2% of the sample.

The source material was peripheral blood, sampled before pregnancy. Recombination joined TRBV14 with TRBJ2-7, with the D gene not confidently named. The source of this sequence is a female donor with multiple sclerosis, enrolled in a pregnancy study. The CDR3 here reads CASSQDRSRISEQYF. The DNA is TGTGCCAGCAGCCAAGATCGGTCACGAATCTCCGAGCAGTACTTC.